This T cell receptor beta chain is drawn from a study of blood T cell repertoires in COVID-19. Study context: Sites across the United States, Italy and Spain contributed samples from acute and convalescent COVID-19. Sample material is recorded as cDNA or gDNA derived from T cells, B-cell-depleted T cells, or PBMCs.

The CDR3 totals 16 residues. The V and J ends lost 3 bases and 3 bases, in that order; junction bases with no gene match: 8. CDR1 and CDR2 from the germline V gene are SGHTS and YDEGEE. This table comes from immunoSEQ multiplex PCR, and its TCRdb copy is limited to in-frame clones, with some not included. This table has about 140,000 clones, 85% appearing once. Source material: peripheral blood. This TCR was sampled from a man over 45 with acute or convalescent COVID-19. This chain uses TRBV5-8 with TRBJ2-3, with 9 bases fitting TRBD1. The CDR3 DNA follows: TGTGCCAGCAGCTCCCTTACAGGGGGCGGAACAGATACGCAGTATTTT. Amino acid sequence: CASSSLTGGGTDTQYF.